One sample yielded the 28 T cell receptor beta chains listed below, sequenced in a study of T cell changes during pregnancy in multiple sclerosis. This table comes from immunoSEQ multiplex PCR, and its TCRdb copy is limited to in-frame clones, with some not included. This table has over 45,000 clones, around 89% appearing once. The source was peripheral blood, collected after pregnancy. The receptors were gathered from a female donor with multiple sclerosis, enrolled in a pregnancy study.

V usage is TRBV5-1 and J usage is TRBJ1-4, with D maybe TRBD1 (5 bases). The CDR3 has 15 residues. Trimming pared 3 bases from V and 6 bases from J, leaving 15 bases between. Germline V gene sequence: CDR1 SGHRS, CDR2 YFSETQ. The CDR3 region is CASSSNGGVDEKLFF. CDR3 DNA: TGCGCCAGCAGCTCAAATGGGGGGGTAGATGAAAAACTGTTTTTT. The full variable domain, completed using reference TRBV5-1 and TRBJ1-4, is KAGVTQTPRYLIKTRGQQVTLSCSPISGHRSVSWYQQTPGQGLQFLFEYFSETQRNKGNFPGRFSGRQFSNSRSEMNVSTLELGDSALYLCASSSNGGVDEKLFFGSGTQLSVL.

This clone occurred a few times. V is TRBV6-5 and J is TRBJ1-1, with D possibly being TRBD1 (5 bases). Trimming left V 5 bases short and J 5 bases short, with 12 bases between. The germline CDR1 and CDR2 sequences are MNHEY and SVGAGI. The CDR3 sequence is 13 residues long. CDR3 DNA: TGTGCCAGCAGTAGCGTGGGGGGGACTGAAGCTTTCTTT. It yields the protein CASSSVGGTEAFF.

The chain links TRBV6-1 to TRBJ1-2; unclear D gene. The CDR3 is made up of 12 amino acids. Germline CDR1 is MNHNS and CDR2 is SASEGT. With 2 bases removed from V and 7 bases from J, the gap between germline ends came to 8 bases. As DNA, the CDR3 is TGTGCCAGCAGTGAACGGGGATTTGGCTACACCTTC. Amino acid sequence: CASSERGFGYTF.

V and J are TRBV5-1 and TRBJ1-6; D gene unclear. The V gene lost 7 bases and the J gene lost 8 bases, with 13 bases spanning the gap. Germline-derived CDR1 and CDR2 are SGHRS and YFSETQ. CDR3 length equals 13 residues. In nucleotides, the CDR3 is TGCGCCAGCGCGGAAACAACGGATTCACCCCTCCACTTT. Residues: CASAETTDSPLHF.

The chain uses TRBV6-6 and TRBJ1-1; maybe TRBD1 (5 bases). The V end lost 6 bases, the J end lost 0 bases, and 11 bases lay between the germline ends. Germline CDR1 and CDR2: MNHNY and SVGAGI (reference sequence). The CDR3 is 14 residues long. This chain's CDR3 is CASSYRDLNTEAFF. CDR3 DNA: TGTGCCAGCAGCTACCGGGACTTGAACACTGAAGCTTTCTTT.

This clone has only one observation. The CDR3 is CARTTGSSYNEQFF. CDR3 coding DNA: TGTGCCAGGACTACCGGAAGCTCCTACAATGAGCAGTTCTTC. V is TRBV19 and J is TRBJ2-1, with D possibly TRBD2 on 5 matching bases. Germline V lookup: CDR1 LNHDA, CDR2 SQIVND (reference sequence). The CDR3 contains 14 residues. V was pared by 9 bases and J by 0 bases, with 12 bases between. Full variable domain (missing parts from reference TRBV19 and TRBJ2-1): DGGITQSPKYLFRKEGQNVTLSCEQNLNHDAMYWYRQDPGQGLRLIYYSQIVNDFQKGDIAEGYSVSREKKESFPLTVTSAQKNPTAFYLCARTTGSSYNEQFFGPGTRLTVL.

This clone was counted only a few times. The chain uses TRBV6-5 and TRBJ2-1, with a possible D match to TRBD2 (5 bases). V was cut by 6 bases and J by 2 bases, with 14 bases left in between. This CDR3 contains 15 residues. Germline CDR1 reads MNHEY; CDR2 reads SVGAGI. CDR3 DNA: TGTGCCAGCAGCCGCCTCGGCGGGCCCTACAATGAGCAGTTCTTC. Its protein product is CASSRLGGPYNEQFF.

V gene TRBV18 combines with J gene TRBJ1-2; TRBD1 agrees at 7 bases. There are 17 residues in the CDR3. V dropped 1 base and J dropped 4; count of bases not matched to a gene: 12. The V gene's germline CDR1 is KGHSH and CDR2 LQKENI. CDR3 sequence (DNA): TGTGCCAGCTCACCACAGGCAGGGGGAAGTATTGGCTATGGCTACACCTTC. Translating it yields CASSPQAGGSIGYGYTF.

This clone was found once. This rearrangement joins TRBV5-6 to TRBJ2-5; D might be TRBD2 (6 bases). V was shortened by 1 base and J by 5 bases, with 12 bases between the two germline ends. CDR1 SGHDT and CDR2 YYEEEE come from the germline V gene. CDR3 length: 14 amino acids. For the CDR3, the DNA is TGTGCCAGCAGCTTGCGCGGGGCCGGGGAGACCCAGTACTTC. It yields the protein CASSLRGAGETQYF.

The genes are TRBV28 and TRBJ1-3, with 7 positions matching TRBD1. CDR3 size: 14 residues. In germline, CDR1 is MDHEN, CDR2 SYDVKM. The V gene end was trimmed by 7 bases and the J gene end by 4 bases; junction bases not matched to a gene: 7. CDR3 sequence: CASNSGTAGNTIYF. DNA of the CDR3: TGTGCCAGCAATTCCGGGACAGCAGGAAACACCATATATTTT.

The chain combines TRBV2 with TRBJ2-1, with TRBD2 matching 8 bases. Germline assignment: CDR1 SNHLY and CDR2 FYNNEI. The CDR3 contains 14 residues. Trimming took 2 bases from V and 6 from J; bases not matched to a gene: 3. The CDR3 here is CASSEYLAGNEQFF. CDR3 nucleotides: TGTGCCAGCAGTGAATACCTAGCGGGCAATGAGCAGTTCTTC. The whole variable domain, filled in from reference TRBV2 and TRBJ2-1, reads EPEVTQTPSHQVTQMGQEVILRCVPISNHLYFYWYRQILGQKVEFLVSFYNNEISEKSEIFDDQFSVERPDGSNFTLKIRSTKLEDSAMYFCASSEYLAGNEQFFGPGTRLTVL.

This sequence joins TRBV15 and TRBJ2-2, with D possibly TRBD2 on 6 matching bases. CDR3 length equals 15 residues. Germline CDR1 and CDR2: LNHNV and YYDKDF (reference sequence). The V and J ends lost 9 bases and 1 base respectively, with 15 bases between them. CDR3 coding DNA: TGTGCCACGCGGAGGGGAGGCCTGAACACCGGGGAGCTGTTTTTT. Its translation is CATRRGGLNTGELFF.

The chain has TRBV2 and TRBJ2-3; TRBD1 matches at 10 bases. The CDR3 sequence is 14 residues long. The trim removed 6 bases at V and 8 bases at J, leaving 8 bases unmatched. Germline CDR1 is SNHLY and CDR2 is FYNNEI. The CDR3 DNA reads TGTGCCAGCAGAGACAGGGGGCTCTCGGCTACGCAGTATTTT. It translates to CASRDRGLSATQYF.

The chain combines TRBV2 with TRBJ2-2; 7 bases are shared with TRBD1. The CDR3 consists of 14 residues. V trimming: 4 bases; J trimming: 2 bases; junction bases outside the gene matches: 1. CDR1 is SNHLY and CDR2 is FYNNEI in the germline V gene. CDR3 sequence (DNA): TGTGCCAGCAGTGGACAGGGAAACACCGGGGAGCTGTTTTTT. Its protein is CASSGQGNTGELFF.

This clone is a singleton in its sample. This chain uses TRBV7-2 with TRBJ1-5; D perhaps matches TRBD1 (5 bases). The CDR3 covers 12 residues. Trimming removed 2 bases at V and 7 bases at J, with 6 bases between. Germline V gives CDR1 SGHTA, CDR2 FQGNSA. CDR3 loop: CASSLRGQPQHF. Here the CDR3 DNA reads TGTGCCAGCAGCTTACGGGGGCAGCCCCAGCATTTT.

The genes are TRBV11-2 and TRBJ1-2; D gene uncertain. Germline CDR1 and CDR2: SGHAT and FQNNGV. V lost 5 bases and J lost 5, with 9 bases in between. The CDR3 has 12 amino acids. The CDR3 here is CASSPSLYGYTF. In nucleotides, the CDR3 is TGTGCCAGCAGCCCTAGTTTGTATGGCTACACCTTC.

This chain joins TRBV7-6 and TRBJ2-3; 12 bases map to TRBD2. After removal of 1 base from V and 12 bases from J, the junction contained 8 bases not matched to a gene. The CDR3 sequence is 15 residues long. Germline lookup yields CDR1 SGHVS and CDR2 FNYEAQ. The CDR3 is CASSLEASGGGPQYF. The CDR3 region has the DNA TGTGCCAGCAGCTTAGAGGCTAGCGGGGGGGGCCCCCAGTATTTT.

This clone was seen a single time. The J gene is TRBJ1-5, the V gene TRBV19, with D tentatively TRBD1 (6 bases). Germline V gene lookup returns CDR1 LNHDA and CDR2 SQIVND (reference sequence). V gave up 0 bases and J gave up 7 bases, with 13 bases separating them. The CDR3 runs to 15 residues. CDR3 sequence (DNA): TGTGCCAGTAGTATAGATCCGAGGGGGGGGCAGCCCCAGCATTTT. Translation: CASSIDPRGGQPQHF.

This clone was detected a few times. The gene calls are TRBV19 and TRBJ1-1; no firm D call. The CDR3 has 12 amino acids. V was pared by 7 bases and J by 7 bases, with 13 bases between. CDR1 and CDR2 (germline): LNHDA, SQIVND (reference sequence). CDR3: CASKSNRGEAFF. The CDR3 bases are TGTGCCAGTAAGTCAAATCGAGGTGAAGCTTTCTTT. The complete variable domain, with remaining parts taken from reference TRBV19 and TRBJ1-1, reads DGGITQSPKYLFRKEGQNVTLSCEQNLNHDAMYWYRQDPGQGLRLIYYSQIVNDFQKGDIAEGYSVSREKKESFPLTVTSAQKNPTAFYLCASKSNRGEAFFGQGTRLTVV.

The chain joins TRBV27 to TRBJ2-7; 10 bases are shared with TRBD1. The germline V gene encodes CDR1 MNHEY and CDR2 SMNVEV (reference sequence). The CDR3 has 13 residues. The V and J ends lost 4 bases and 6 bases, in that order; junction bases with no gene match: 3. CDR3 DNA sequence: TGTGCCAGCAGTTGGGACAGGGGAGGCGAGCAGTACTTC. Translating it yields CASSWDRGGEQYF.

The chain has TRBV5-1 and TRBJ2-1; 10 bases agree with TRBD2. CDR3 size: 18 residues. V shed 1 base and J 0 bases; nucleotides not matched to a gene: 7. Germline V CDR1 and CDR2: SGHRS, YFSETQ. CDR3: CASSLYAAGGLSYNEQFF. The CDR3 DNA reads TGCGCCAGCAGCTTGTATGCAGCGGGGGGGCTCTCCTACAATGAGCAGTTCTTC.

In DNA form, the CDR3 reads TGTGCCAGCAGTGAGGGGCACGGGACAAAAGCTTTCTTT. The encoded protein is CASSEGHGTKAFF. The chain employs TRBV25-1 and TRBJ1-1; a weak D match, TRBD1 (6 bases). Between the trimmed V and J ends, which lost 3 bases and 9 bases, there was a span of 14 bases. Germline V gene sequence: CDR1 MGHDK, CDR2 SYGVNS. This CDR3 has 13 amino acids.

J is TRBJ1-6 and V is TRBV19; possible D gene TRBD1, 5 bases. The CDR3 runs 15 residues. Trimming removed 3 bases from V and 7 bases from J, with 13 bases in between. The germline V gene has CDR1 LNHDA and CDR2 SQIVND (reference sequence). CDR3 loop: CASSIPGNQNSPLHF. DNA for the CDR3: TGTGCCAGTAGTATTCCAGGGAATCAGAATTCACCCCTCCACTTT.

The gene calls are TRBV5-1 and TRBJ2-7, with 10 bases lining up with TRBD2. V lost 6 bases and J lost 6; bases outside the gene matches: 15. The V gene's germline CDR1 is SGHRS and CDR2 YFSETQ. The CDR3 covers 16 residues. CDR3 amino acids: CASNDPSGGGLGEQYF. CDR3 DNA: TGCGCCAGCAACGATCCGAGCGGGGGGGGCCTTGGCGAGCAGTACTTC.

V and J are TRBV30 and TRBJ2-7; tentative D call: TRBD2 (7 bases). CDR1 is GTSNPN and CDR2 is SVGIG in the germline V gene (reference sequence). The ends were cut back, 2 bases at V and 3 bases at J, with 14 bases in the middle. This CDR3 is built from 14 residues. CDR3 protein: CAWSPLRGGYEQYF. In DNA, the CDR3 is TGTGCCTGGAGTCCGTTGAGGGGGGGCTACGAGCAGTACTTC. Full variable domain (missing parts from reference TRBV30 and TRBJ2-7): SQTIHQWPATLVQPVGSPLSLECTVEGTSNPNLYWYRQAAGRGLQLLFYSVGIGQISSEVPQNLSASRPQDRQFILSSKKLLLSDSGFYLCAWSPLRGGYEQYFGPGTRLTVT.

The genes are TRBV2 and TRBJ1-2; a possible D gene is TRBD1 (5 bases). The V gene's germline CDR1 is SNHLY and CDR2 FYNNEI. The CDR3 is made up of 17 amino acids. Trimming pared 5 bases from V and 0 bases from J, leaving 19 bases between. The CDR3 loop is CASSPLTSQGSNYGYTF. CDR3 DNA: TGTGCCAGCAGTCCCCTCACGTCGCAGGGTTCTAACTATGGCTACACCTTC.

The CDR3 DNA reads TGTGCCAGCAGCCCACGGGGGGGCTCCTACAATGAGCAGTTCTTC. Amino acid sequence: CASSPRGGSYNEQFF. The V call is TRBV6-4, the J call TRBJ2-1; TRBD2 agrees at 8 bases. The germline V gene encodes CDR1 MRHNA and CDR2 SNTAGT. The CDR3 covers 15 residues. V lost 6 bases, J lost 0 bases, and 4 bases stayed unmatched.

This clone was found a few times. The chain employs TRBV2 and TRBJ1-3, with D perhaps TRBD1 (5 bases). Between the trimmed V and J ends, which lost 5 bases and 4 bases, there was a span of 9 bases. CDR3 length equals 13 residues. The germline gives CDR1 SNHLY, CDR2 FYNNEI. CDR3 residues: CASSTGGGNTIYF. CDR3 coding DNA: TGTGCCAGCAGTACAGGAGGGGGAAACACCATATATTTT.